The sequence of this TCR beta chain was determined in a study of CD8 T cells in ankylosing spondylitis. Study results and caveats: Previously reported in reactive arthritis synovial fluid and blood were some of the motif variants. Matched ankylosing spondylitis synovial fluid reportedly contained a significantly enriched population of disease-linked clones.

TCRdb itself ran the 5' RACE reads through MiXCR, one entry per CDR3 protein. The sample lists 160,000 or so distinct CDR3 sequences; approximately 10% were seen once. This clonotype was observed a handful of times. Its antigen is undetermined. V lost 7 bases and J lost 5, with 17 bases in between. CDR1 and CDR2 (germline): SEHNR, FQNEAQ (reference sequence). The CDR3 length is 14 residues. The chain carries TRBV7-9 and TRBJ1-2, with no clear D. The sequenced sample consisted of blood, either unsorted or a sorted T cell fraction (not recorded which). The sequence derives from a female donor with ankylosing spondylitis or in good health (not recorded which). CDR3 loop: CASTPWVGKYGYTF. CDR3 in DNA: TGTGCCAGCACACCTTGGGTAGGGAAATATGGCTACACCTTC.